The 27 T cell receptor beta chains given below trace back to one sample, sequenced in a study of regulatory T cells in long-lasting Graves disease. Time point defined: persistent/refractory GD, antithyroid drugs over 5 years with positive TRAb. PBMC RNA was the source of the TCR library. Building of the TCR beta libraries involved iRepertoire HTBI primers and Arm-PCR of CDR3 regions. Each CDR3 protein gets one entry after TCRdb re-called the multiplex PCR reads with MiXCR. The repertoire holds roughly 400,000 distinct CDR3 sequences, under 25% seen once, with around 21% in the top ten. Sequencing used peripheral blood mononuclear cells (PBMCs), obtained when the disease was refractory, from a patient treated with antithyroid drugs. Receptors originate from a female donor with Graves disease.

The DNA of the CDR3 is TGTGCCAGCAGTTTAGCGCTGGGTACGATGGTCACTGAAGCTTTCTTT. It specifies CASSLALGTMVTEAFF. This sequence joins TRBV12-3 or TRBV12-4 and TRBJ1-1; unclear D gene. This CDR3 spans 16 amino acids. The germline V and J ends were trimmed by 0 bases and 4 bases, with 15 bases remaining between them.

Regarding this clonotype: A read error is the likely source, as a far larger clone sits one nucleotide away. The chain combines TRBV6-8 with TRBJ2-2; maybe TRBD2 (5 bases). In germline, CDR1 is MNHGY, CDR2 SAAAGT. This CDR3 is built from 16 residues. For the CDR3, the DNA is TGTGCCAGCAGTTACTCGAGGAGGACGAACACCGGGGAGCTGCTTTTT. Translation gives CASSYSRRTNTGELLF.

This clonotype has ten or more counts. The rearrangement joins TRBV28 to TRBJ2-7; D may be TRBD2 (5 bases). Germline-derived CDR1 and CDR2 are MDHEN and SYDVKM. V gave up 2 bases and J gave up 3 bases, with 14 bases separating them. This CDR3 region has 15 residues. The CDR3 reads CASSLRGYGLYEQYF. CDR3 bases: TGTGCCAGCAGTTTACGAGGGTATGGCCTCTACGAGCAGTACTTC.

In its sample, this clonotype was seen many times. The V and J genes are TRBV13 and TRBJ1-6; TRBD1 matches 8 bases. V was pared by 8 bases and J by 7 bases, with 7 bases of the junction left unmatched. This CDR3 comprises 14 residues. The V gene's germline CDR1 is PRHDT and CDR2 FYEKMQ (reference sequence). CDR3 sequence (DNA): TGTGCCAGCTCGTTGGACAGGGAGAATTCACCCCTCCACTTT. Its protein is CASSLDRENSPLHF.

This clonotype came up many times. The chain combines TRBV11-2 with TRBJ2-6, with D perhaps matching TRBD2 (5 bases). The CDR3 totals 22 residues. Per the germline V gene, CDR1 is SGHAT and CDR2 is FQNNGV. V lost 5 bases, J lost 0 bases, and 29 bases lay in between. The CDR3 loop reads CASSPGVGVVSTLRSGANVLTF. CDR3 in DNA: TGTGCCAGCAGCCCCGGGGTTGGGGTCGTCAGCACCCTCCGCTCTGGGGCCAACGTCCTGACTTTC.

Concerning this clonotype itself: This may come from a read error, since a much larger clone is one base off. The chain employs TRBV11-2 and TRBJ1-1; D ambiguous. CDR3 length: 16 amino acids. Germline loops: CDR1 SGHAT, CDR2 FQNNGV. CDR3 in DNA: TGTGCCAGCAGCTCACTCGGACGGGAATTGAACACTGGAGCTTTCTTT. Translated: CASSSLGRELNTGAFF.

This clonotype has at least ten counts. The chain combines TRBV2 with TRBJ2-2; D possibly matches TRBD1 or TRBD2 (5 bases each). The CDR3 loop spans 15 amino acids. Germline-derived CDR1 and CDR2 are SNHLY and FYNNEI. The germline V and J ends were trimmed by 3 bases and 1 base, with 9 bases remaining between them. CDR3 sequence reads: CASSDSGRNTGELFF. The CDR3 nucleotides read TGTGCCAGCAGTGATTCGGGGCGGAACACCGGGGAGCTGTTTTTT.

This clonotype came up once. The chain combines TRBV29-1 with TRBJ1-1; D is unresolved. V lost 5 bases and J lost 10, with 17 bases in between. This CDR3 region has 12 residues. Germline values: CDR1 SQVTM, CDR2 ANQGSEA. The CDR3 coding sequence is TGCAGCGTTACGTCCATGGGTTTTATAGCTTTCTTT. This codes for CSVTSMGFIAFF. Combining the CDR3 with reference TRBV29-1 and TRBJ1-1 gives the whole variable domain SAVISQKPSRDICQRGTSLTIQCQVDSQVTMMFWYRQQPGQSLTLIATANQGSEATYESGFVIDKFPISRPNLTFSTLTVSNMSPEDSSIYLCSVTSMGFIAFFGQGTRLTVV.

This clonotype was observed at least ten times. The gene calls are TRBV12-3 or TRBV12-4 and TRBJ1-4, with 9 bases that match TRBD1. V lost 9 bases, J lost 8 bases, and 10 bases stayed unmatched. The CDR3 covers 14 residues. The CDR3 DNA reads as TGTGCCAGTCGGAAGACAGGGGGTGTGGAAAAACTGTTTTTT. Translating it yields CASRKTGGVEKLFF.

On this clonotype: The missing conserved phenylalanine or tryptophan at the end of this CDR3 makes a read error likely. The chain employs TRBV12-3 or TRBV12-4 and TRBJ2-7, with 9 bases matching TRBD1. V was clipped by 5 bases and J by 3 bases; unmatched bases: 2. The CDR3 runs 13 residues. The CDR3 bases are TGTGCCAGCAGTAAGGGACAGGGCTACGAGCAGTACCTC. The encoded protein is CASSKGQGYEQYL.

V and J are TRBV20-1 and TRBJ1-5; no clear D gene. Looked up from germline, CDR1 is DFQATT and CDR2 is SNEGSKA (reference sequence). V was pared by 0 bases and J by 2 bases, with 17 bases between. The length of the CDR3 is 17 residues. CDR3 residues: CSARDPARRAGNQPQHF. CDR3 coding DNA: TGCAGTGCTAGAGATCCGGCCCGGAGAGCTGGCAATCAGCCCCAGCATTTT.

This clonotype was detected only a few times. The rearrangement uses TRBV7-2 and TRBJ1-2; D is ambiguous. The V gene lost 1 base and the J gene lost 6 bases, with 21 bases spanning the gap. The CDR3 loop spans 17 amino acids. Germline V gives CDR1 SGHTA, CDR2 FQGNSA. This chain's CDR3 is CASSLGALSGWLDGYTF. As DNA, the CDR3 is TGTGCCAGCAGCTTAGGAGCCCTCTCCGGGTGGTTGGATGGCTACACCTTC.

The CDR3 nucleotides read TGTGCCAGCTCACTCCTGGACAGGGGGCCGAACACTGAAGCTTTCTTT. Its translation: CASSLLDRGPNTEAFF. The genes are TRBV18 and TRBJ1-1; TRBD1 matches at 11 bases. The trim removed 4 bases at V and 1 base at J, leaving 5 bases unmatched. The germline CDR1 and CDR2 sequences are KGHSH and LQKENI. The CDR3 is 16 residues long.

Of note for this clonotype: This may be a read error, as it is one base from a much larger clone. This chain uses TRBV15 with TRBJ2-7, with 11 nucleotides matching TRBD1. The germline gives CDR1 LNHNV, CDR2 YYDKDF (reference sequence). This CDR3 is 15 amino acids long. The CDR3 DNA sequence: TGTGCCACCAGCAGTTTCGGGACAGGGGGGTACGAGGAGTACTTC. This codes for CATSSFGTGGYEEYF.

The chain employs TRBV7-9 and TRBJ2-7; 12 nucleotides agree with TRBD2. The V and J ends lost 6 bases and 0 bases, in that order; junction bases with no gene match: 3. The length of the CDR3 is 15 residues. In germline, CDR1 is SEHNR, CDR2 FQNEAQ (reference sequence). The chain's CDR3 is CASREGLAGSYEQYF. The CDR3 DNA reads TGTGCCAGCAGAGAGGGACTAGCGGGCTCCTACGAGCAGTACTTC.

The genes are TRBV9 and TRBJ1-2; D is perhaps TRBD1 (5 bases). Per germline, CDR1 SGDLS and CDR2 YYNGEE. Trimming removed 4 bases at V and 3 bases at J, with 16 bases between. This CDR3 region has 15 residues. CDR3 nucleotide sequence: TGTGCCAGCAGCAGTAACTTCGACAGTCACTATGGCTACACCTTC. Its translation: CASSSNFDSHYGYTF.

The chain employs TRBV11-2 and TRBJ1-5; no clear D gene. V lost 5 bases and J lost 0, with 17 bases in between. Germline CDR1 and CDR2: SGHAT and FQNNGV. CDR3 length: 17 residues. The CDR3 DNA is TGTGCCAGCAGCCAAGATCTCGTCGTGGGTAGCAATCAGCCCCAGCATTTT. Residues: CASSQDLVVGSNQPQHF. The whole variable domain, filled in from reference TRBV11-2 and TRBJ1-5, reads EAGVAQSPRYKIIEKRQSVAFWCNPISGHATLYWYQQILGQGPKLLIQFQNNGVVDDSQLPKDRFSAERLKGVDSTLKIQPAKLEDSAVYLCASSQDLVVGSNQPQHFGDGTRLSIL.

The chain employs TRBV20-1 and TRBJ2-2, with D perhaps matching TRBD2 (5 bases). CDR1 is DFQATT and CDR2 is SNEGSKA in the germline V gene (reference sequence). The CDR3 sequence is 15 residues long. V was clipped by 6 bases and J by 3 bases, with 17 bases between them. The CDR3 is CSAPVKEGDTGELFF. Here the CDR3 DNA reads TGCAGTGCCCCCGTAAAAGAGGGAGACACCGGGGAGCTGTTTTTT.

The CDR3 DNA reads as TGTGCCAGCAGCCTTAGCGGGAGCGTCTACGAGCAGTACTTC. As protein: CASSLSGSVYEQYF. This rearrangement joins TRBV11-2 to TRBJ2-7; 9 nucleotides agree with TRBD2. V lost 5 bases, J lost 3 bases, and 5 bases stayed unmatched. Germline V gene sequence: CDR1 SGHAT, CDR2 FQNNGV. The CDR3 length is 14 residues.

This clonotype was counted at least ten times. The V gene is TRBV2, the J gene TRBJ2-5; the match to TRBD2 covers 7 bases. CDR1 SNHLY and CDR2 FYNNEI come from the germline V gene. The CDR3 has 16 residues. The trim removed 4 bases at V and 2 bases at J, leaving 10 bases unmatched. The CDR3 DNA reads TGTGCCAGCAGTGCCGGGCCGGGACTAAAACAAGAGACCCAGTACTTC. It codes for CASSAGPGLKQETQYF.

A few counts support this clonotype. CDR3 in amino acids: CASSRDRAHTEAFF. CDR3 nucleotide sequence: TGTGCCAGCTCACGGGACAGGGCTCACACTGAAGCTTTCTTT. The V call is TRBV18, the J call TRBJ1-1, with TRBD1 matching over 9 bases. CDR1 KGHSH and CDR2 LQKENI come from the germline V gene. The CDR3 extends over 14 amino acids. Germline trimming cut 4 bases from V and 3 bases from J; bases unmatched to any gene: 3.

This clonotype was observed a handful of times. This chain connects TRBV5-6 to TRBJ2-5; TRBD1 might be the D (6 bases). The germline V and J ends were trimmed by 4 bases and 6 bases, with 13 bases remaining between them. Germline V lookup: CDR1 SGHDT, CDR2 YYEEEE. The CDR3 covers 13 residues. The CDR3 loop is CASSAGTLKTQYF. As DNA, the CDR3 is TGTGCCAGCAGCGCCGGGACACTAAAGACCCAGTACTTC.

V gene TRBV29-1 combines with J gene TRBJ2-7; 8 bases are shared with TRBD1. The CDR3 loop spans 14 amino acids. V lost 5 bases and J lost 3; bases outside the gene matches: 9. Germline V gene sequence: CDR1 SQVTM, CDR2 ANQGSEA. CDR3 sequence: CSVSDREEGYEQYF. For the CDR3, the DNA is TGCAGCGTTTCGGACAGGGAAGAGGGCTACGAGCAGTACTTC.

This clonotype was observed many times. This chain uses TRBV28 with TRBJ1-2; D is possibly TRBD1 (5 bases). Germline CDR1 reads MDHEN; CDR2 reads SYDVKM. V lost 5 bases, J lost 5 bases, and 15 bases lay in between. CDR3 length equals 14 residues. CDR3 bases: TGTGCCAGCAGTCCTCCCAGGGCTTTATATGGCTACACCTTC. It encodes CASSPPRALYGYTF.

In its sample, this clonotype was seen many times. This chain links TRBV7-2 with TRBJ2-7; TRBD1 aligns across 7 bases. With V trimmed by 3 bases and J by 5 bases, 10 bases remained unmatched. The germline gives CDR1 SGHTA, CDR2 FQGNSA. The length of the CDR3 is 15 residues. The CDR3: CASSFPTGERNEQYF. The CDR3 DNA sequence: TGTGCCAGCAGCTTCCCAACAGGGGAACGAAACGAGCAGTACTTC.

The gene calls are TRBV6-9 and TRBJ2-2; D remains unclear. V was trimmed by 3 bases and J by 2 bases, leaving 13 bases between them. There are 16 residues in the CDR3. Germline V lookup: CDR1 MNHGY, CDR2 SVAAGI. The CDR3 reads CASSYLPQLNTGELFF. As DNA, the CDR3 is TGTGCCAGCAGTTACCTACCCCAACTAAACACCGGGGAGCTGTTTTTT.

This clonotype appeared many times. The chain uses TRBV3-1 and TRBJ1-4, with TRBD1 identical over 7 bases. Germline lookup yields CDR1 LGHDT and CDR2 YNNKEL (reference sequence). The CDR3 length is 14 residues. V lost 6 bases and J lost 8; bases outside the gene matches: 9. The CDR3 bases are TGTGCCAGCAGTCTGACGACAGGGACCGAAAAACTGTTTTTT. Translation: CASSLTTGTEKLFF.